The 30 T cell receptor beta chains presented below share a single source sample, sequenced in a study of regulatory T cells in long-lasting Graves disease. The time point here: persistent/refractory GD, antithyroid drugs over 5 years with positive TRAb. From PBMCs, RNA was extracted and then used to make the TCR library. Construction of TCR beta libraries relied on iRepertoire HTBI primers and on Arm-PCR targeting CDR3 regions. MiXCR was run by TCRdb on the multiplex PCR reads, yielding one entry per CDR3 protein. The repertoire has around 450,000 distinct CDR3 sequences, around a fifth of them found once; the top ten carry around 7%. This specimen was peripheral blood mononuclear cells (PBMCs), taken when the disease was refractory, from a patient treated with antithyroid drugs. These receptors came from a female donor with Graves disease.

This clonotype was observed a few times. The chain is built from TRBV10-3 and TRBJ1-1; maybe TRBD1 (5 bases). CDR1 and CDR2 (germline): ENHRY, SYGVKD. The length of the CDR3 is 13 residues. Trimming shortened V by 6 bases and J by 6 bases, and 14 bases separated the two germline ends. In DNA form, the CDR3 reads TGTGCCATCAGCACAGGACCCGACTCTGAAGCTTTCTTT. Translated: CAISTGPDSEAFF.

This clonotype came up many times. This sequence joins TRBV12-3 or TRBV12-4 and TRBJ1-1; D remains unclear. Trimming removed 3 bases from V and 0 bases from J, with 11 bases in between. The CDR3 loop spans 15 amino acids. The CDR3 reads CASSFRGSMNTEAFF. CDR3 in DNA: TGTGCCAGCAGTTTTAGAGGCAGTATGAACACTGAAGCTTTCTTT.

This clonotype has at least ten counts. The chain joins TRBV12-3 or TRBV12-4 to TRBJ2-5; 7 bases are a match to TRBD1. With 10 bases clipped from V and 2 bases from J, the junction kept 10 bases outside the gene matches. There are 14 residues in the CDR3. CDR3 bases: TGTGCCACCACGCCAGACAGGGCGCAAGAGACCCAGTACTTC. Protein sequence: CATTPDRAQETQYF.

This clonotype has ten or more counts. The V gene is TRBV28, the J gene TRBJ1-1, with 8 nucleotides matching TRBD1. Trimming at V came to 2 bases and at J to 6 bases, leaving 5 bases not matched to a gene. Germline loops: CDR1 MDHEN, CDR2 SYDVKM. The CDR3 sequence is 14 residues long. The CDR3 protein is CASSLGGQAAEAFF. DNA of the CDR3: TGTGCCAGCAGTTTAGGGGGACAGGCCGCTGAAGCTTTCTTT.

The V call is TRBV30, the J call TRBJ1-1, with D hard to call. The CDR3 consists of 10 residues. Germline V lookup: CDR1 GTSNPN, CDR2 SVGIG (reference sequence). The V end was cut by 2 bases, the J end by 5 bases, with 3 bases between. CDR3 region: CAWSHTEAFF. The CDR3 DNA reads as TGTGCCTGGAGTCATACTGAAGCTTTCTTT.

The CDR3 spells CASSPAHSHNQPQHF. The DNA for the CDR3 is TGTGCCAGTAGTCCTGCTCACAGTCACAATCAGCCCCAGCATTTT. This sequence joins TRBV19 and TRBJ1-5, with D unresolved. The germline V gene has CDR1 LNHDA and CDR2 SQIVND (reference sequence). The CDR3 extends over 15 amino acids. Trimming pared 5 bases from V and 3 bases from J, leaving 14 bases between.

The table lists this clonotype with many counts. The chain has TRBV14 and TRBJ2-2, with D hard to call. CDR1 SGHDN and CDR2 FVKESK come from the germline V gene. Trimming stripped 0 bases from V and 0 bases from J, with 8 bases between. There are 16 residues in the CDR3. CDR3 nucleotide sequence: TGTGCCAGCAGCCAAGATGGCGGCGCGAACACCGGGGAGCTGTTTTTT. It codes for CASSQDGGANTGELFF.

J is TRBJ1-2 and V is TRBV20-1; D uncertain. Germline V gives CDR1 DFQATT, CDR2 SNEGSKA (reference sequence). Trimming pared 5 bases from V and 2 bases from J, leaving 12 bases between. This CDR3 contains 13 residues. Here the CDR3 reads CSASRTENYGYTF. In DNA, the CDR3 is TGCAGTGCTTCAAGGACCGAGAACTATGGCTACACCTTC.

Only a few counts were recorded for this clonotype. The chain employs TRBV11-2 and TRBJ2-7; 7 nucleotides agree with TRBD2. Germline CDR1 and CDR2: SGHAT and FQNNGV. Losses at the gene ends were 1 base for V and 2 bases for J; bases not matched to a gene: 5. The CDR3 is 15 amino acids. CDR3 in DNA: TGTGCCAGCAGCTTAGTCAGCGGGGTGCCCTACGAGCAGTACTTC. It encodes CASSLVSGVPYEQYF.

The chain has TRBV6-1 and TRBJ1-1, with D unclear. Trimming removed 8 bases at V and 5 bases at J, with 18 bases between. Germline CDR1 and CDR2: MNHNS and SASEGT. The CDR3 has 14 amino acids. CDR3 amino acids: CASSPGGFRTEAFF. Here the CDR3 DNA reads TGTGCCAGCTCACCCGGCGGGTTCAGGACTGAAGCTTTCTTT.

This clonotype was seen many times. The chain links TRBV12-3 or TRBV12-4 to TRBJ2-2, with D maybe TRBD2 (6 bases). This CDR3 has 14 residues. V was cut by 7 bases and J by 8 bases, with 17 bases left in between. This CDR3 is CASTRRGGGGELFF. CDR3 coding DNA: TGTGCCAGCACTAGGAGGGGCGGAGGGGGGGAGCTGTTTTTT.

This clonotype was seen ten or more times. The chain combines TRBV11-3 with TRBJ2-5, with D possibly matching TRBD1 (6 bases). From germline, CDR1 is SGHNT and CDR2 YENEEA. V was pared by 4 bases and J by 5 bases, with 17 bases between. There are 15 residues in the CDR3. The CDR3 loop is CASSYLSRDTETQYF. In DNA form, the CDR3 reads TGTGCCAGCAGCTACTTAAGCCGGGACACGGAGACCCAGTACTTC.

This clonotype was seen at least ten times. This chain uses TRBV20-1 with TRBJ2-7; possibly TRBD2 for D (6 bases). The CDR3 is 13 amino acids. Germline loops: CDR1 DFQATT, CDR2 SNEGSKA (reference sequence). V lost 6 bases, J lost 6 bases, and 18 bases lay in between. CDR3 DNA: TGCAGTGCCAGATCCGCTTGGGGGGTCGAGCAGTACTTC. Its protein is CSARSAWGVEQYF.

This clonotype came up many times. The chain recombines TRBV12-3 or TRBV12-4 with TRBJ1-5; weak D call: TRBD1 (6 bases). There are 13 residues in the CDR3. Trimming pared 5 bases from V and 5 bases from J, leaving 10 bases between. This CDR3 is CASSQGTYQPQHF. The CDR3 region has the DNA TGTGCCAGCAGTCAGGGGACCTATCAGCCCCAGCATTTT.

There are many counts of this clonotype. The V call is TRBV6-2 or TRBV6-3, the J call TRBJ1-1; D is uncertain. Between the trimmed V and J ends, which lost 0 bases and 4 bases, there was a span of 18 bases. CDR3 length: 17 residues. The V gene's germline CDR1 is MNHEY and CDR2 SVGEGT. CDR3 amino acids: CASSYSSSWGSSTEAFF. Written as DNA, the CDR3 is TGTGCCAGCAGTTACTCCTCGTCATGGGGATCCAGCACTGAAGCTTTCTTT.

The V gene is TRBV20-1, the J gene TRBJ1-2; tentatively, D is TRBD1 (5 bases). V lost 7 bases to trimming and J lost 6 bases, with 15 bases between them. Germline values: CDR1 DFQATT, CDR2 SNEGSKA (reference sequence). This CDR3 contains 12 residues. CDR3 nucleotides: TGCAGTGTGGGTGGGGGGTCGGATGGCTACACCTTC. Translation: CSVGGGSDGYTF.

This clonotype came up a few times. V usage is TRBV7-9 and J usage is TRBJ2-5; TRBD1 is a possible D gene (6 bases). This CDR3 has 14 amino acids. The germline V gene has CDR1 SEHNR and CDR2 FQNEAQ (reference sequence). V gave up 5 bases and J gave up 5 bases, with 15 bases separating them. As DNA, the CDR3 is TGTGCCAGCAGCCAGGTACAGGGTTGGGAGACCCAGTACTTC. Translating it yields CASSQVQGWETQYF.

This clonotype was counted between two and nine times. The J gene is TRBJ2-7, the V gene TRBV19; TRBD2 is a possible D gene (5 bases). The CDR3 is 15 amino acids. The V gene's germline CDR1 is LNHDA and CDR2 SQIVND (reference sequence). The V and J ends lost 3 bases and 2 bases respectively, with 14 bases between them. CDR3 protein: CASSISPAGAYEQYF. In DNA, the CDR3 is TGTGCCAGTAGTATCTCCCCAGCCGGGGCCTACGAGCAGTACTTC.

This chain connects TRBV6-5 to TRBJ1-3; TRBD1 matches 8 bases. The CDR3 consists of 17 residues. The germline CDR1 and CDR2 sequences are MNHEY and SVGAGI. V lost 0 bases to trimming and J lost 9 bases; unmatched junction nucleotides: 13. The CDR3 DNA sequence: TGTGCCAGCAGTTACTCGACTGCTACTGGACAGGGCGGCACCATATATTTT. It yields the protein CASSYSTATGQGGTIYF.

This clonotype was observed many times. The V and J genes are TRBV7-3 and TRBJ2-7; 8 bases fit TRBD2. This CDR3 spans 16 amino acids. With 4 bases clipped from V and 2 bases from J, the junction kept 10 bases outside the gene matches. The germline V gene has CDR1 SGHTA and CDR2 FQGTGA. The CDR3 nucleotides are TGTGCCAGCAGCTACCCCTCGCGGGAGGATCCCTACGAGCAGTACTTC. Protein: CASSYPSREDPYEQYF.

This clonotype was detected many times. The rearrangement joins TRBV20-1 to TRBJ1-5; D call uncertain. The CDR3 extends over 14 amino acids. The germline V gene has CDR1 DFQATT and CDR2 SNEGSKA (reference sequence). V shed 0 bases and J shed 4 bases, with 10 bases lying between them. The CDR3 spells CSAREGTWNQPQHF. The CDR3, as DNA: TGCAGTGCTAGAGAGGGAACTTGGAATCAGCCCCAGCATTTT.

This clonotype was observed a handful of times. The V call is TRBV20-1, the J call TRBJ2-7, with 9 bases lining up with TRBD1. J was trimmed by 3 bases and V by 3 bases; bases with no gene match: 9. The CDR3 is 15 amino acids. From germline, CDR1 is DFQATT and CDR2 SNEGSKA (reference sequence). The CDR3, as DNA: TGCAGTGCTAGGTGGGGGGACAGGGTAGACTACGAGCAGTACTTC. Translating it yields CSARWGDRVDYEQYF.

This clonotype showed up just once. The chain combines TRBV4-2 with TRBJ1-5, with D hard to call. The CDR3 loop spans 17 amino acids. Trimming removed 0 bases from V and 0 bases from J, with 12 bases in between. The V gene's germline CDR1 is LGHNA and CDR2 YNFKEQ. This CDR3 is CASSQDQEAGSNQPQHF. The CDR3 DNA sequence: TGTGCCAGCAGCCAAGATCAGGAGGCAGGTAGCAATCAGCCCCAGCATTTT.

This clonotype was counted many times. The DNA for the CDR3 is TGTGCCAGCAGTTTTTGGGGCAGGGGACTAAATGGGGACATTCAGTACTTC. Translated: CASSFWGRGLNGDIQYF. The rearrangement joins TRBV28 to TRBJ2-4, with D possibly being TRBD2 (7 bases). The V and J ends lost 3 bases and 8 bases respectively, with 23 bases between them. This CDR3 is 17 amino acids long. CDR1 MDHEN and CDR2 SYDVKM come from the germline V gene.

This clonotype occurred many times. The chain recombines TRBV11-2 with TRBJ1-6; D gene ambiguous. Germline CDR1 reads SGHAT; CDR2 reads FQNNGV. The CDR3 has 14 amino acids. V was cut by 3 bases and J by 7 bases, with 10 bases left in between. The CDR3 here is CASSLPLSNSPLHF. CDR3 in DNA: TGTGCCAGCAGCTTGCCCTTATCGAATTCACCCCTCCACTTT.

The chain uses TRBV20-1 and TRBJ1-1, with 11 bases fitting TRBD1. The CDR3 length is 17 residues. Germline CDR1 is DFQATT and CDR2 is SNEGSKA (reference sequence). V was pared by 5 bases and J by 0 bases, with 11 bases of the junction left unmatched. The CDR3 reads CSAWLLGQGALNTEAFF. The DNA of the CDR3 is TGCAGTGCTTGGCTATTAGGACAGGGGGCATTGAACACTGAAGCTTTCTTT.

This clonotype turned up a few times. The V and J genes are TRBV7-2 and TRBJ2-3; the D gene is possibly TRBD1 (5 bases). The V gene lost 2 bases and the J gene lost 2 bases, with 23 bases spanning the gap. Germline V gives CDR1 SGHTA, CDR2 FQGNSA. The CDR3 length is 19 residues. The CDR3 DNA is TGTGCCAGCAGCTTATTCCCAAGGGGTCCCAGTTGGGTCACAGATACGCAGTATTTT. This gives the protein CASSLFPRGPSWVTDTQYF.

This sequence joins TRBV5-6 and TRBJ2-4; tentatively, D is TRBD1 (5 bases). The CDR3 runs 12 residues. In germline, CDR1 is SGHDT, CDR2 YYEEEE. Trimming removed 4 bases at V and 6 bases at J, with 8 bases between. The CDR3: CASSNDRNIQYF. As DNA, the CDR3 is TGTGCCAGCAGCAACGACAGAAACATTCAGTACTTC. The variable domain in full, with the rest retrieved from reference TRBV5-6 and TRBJ2-4, is DAGVTQSPTHLIKTRGQQVTLRCSPKSGHDTVSWYQQALGQGPQFIFQYYEEEERQRGNFPDRFSGHQFPNYSSELNVNALLLGDSALYLCASSNDRNIQYFGAGTRLSVL.

This clonotype has a count of ten or more. The V and J genes are TRBV6-1 and TRBJ1-2; 8 nucleotides line up with TRBD1. The CDR3 extends over 13 amino acids. Germline-derived CDR1 and CDR2 are MNHNS and SASEGT. The V and J ends lost 4 bases and 4 bases, in that order; junction bases with no gene match: 2. CDR3 bases: TGTGCCAGCAGTGGCACAGGGGGCTATGGCTACACCTTC. As protein: CASSGTGGYGYTF.

This clonotype was found many times. The gene calls are TRBV9 and TRBJ1-2; 8 nucleotides align to TRBD1. This CDR3 contains 13 residues. V trimming: 0 bases; J trimming: 8 bases; junction bases outside the gene matches: 3. Germline V lookup: CDR1 SGDLS, CDR2 YYNGEE. The DNA of the CDR3 is TGTGCCAGCAGCGTAGGGACAGGGAACGGCTACACCTTC. It yields the protein CASSVGTGNGYTF.